The 20 T cell receptor beta chains below were found in one sample sequenced in a study of blood T cell repertoires in COVID-19. Method: immunoSEQ multiplex PCR; TCRdb's copy keeps in-frame clones and lacks some. The sample has about 200,000 clones, more than 75% seen once. The material sequenced was peripheral blood. These receptors all stem from a man aged 35-49 years with active or convalescent COVID-19.

The rearrangement uses TRBV5-1 and TRBJ2-1; 11 bases map to TRBD2. This CDR3 is 20 amino acids long. V was clipped by 0 bases and J by 4 bases; unmatched bases: 15. CDR1 and CDR2 (germline): SGHRS, YFSETQ. The DNA for the CDR3 is TGCGCCAGCAGCTTGGCTAGTAGCGGGGGGGCGAACCCCAAATACAATGAGCAGTTCTTC. Residues: CASSLASSGGANPKYNEQFF.

The chain joins TRBV14 to TRBJ2-7; TRBD1 is a possible D gene (6 bases). This CDR3 region has 14 residues. The V and J ends lost 1 base and 4 bases respectively, with 11 bases between them. The germline gives CDR1 SGHDN, CDR2 FVKESK. This chain's CDR3 is CASSQGRGYYEQYF. CDR3 DNA sequence: TGTGCCAGCAGCCAAGGCAGGGGTTATTACGAGCAGTACTTC.

The rearrangement links TRBV7-6 to TRBJ1-1, with D perhaps TRBD1 (5 bases). V was cut by 5 bases and J by 1 base, with 14 bases left in between. From germline, CDR1 is SGHVS and CDR2 FNYEAQ. The CDR3 consists of 15 residues. CDR3: CASSLGRGWNTEAFF. The CDR3 DNA reads TGTGCCAGCAGCCTGGGGCGGGGATGGAACACTGAAGCTTTCTTT.

The chain has TRBV30 and TRBJ2-1; D might be TRBD2 (5 bases). Trimming removed 5 bases at V and 7 bases at J, with 6 bases between. Germline CDR1 GTSNPN, CDR2 SVGIG (reference sequence). The CDR3 contains 10 residues. The DNA for the CDR3 is TGTGCCTGGGGACTGAATGAGCAGTTCTTC. Translating it yields CAWGLNEQFF.

The CDR3 DNA sequence: TGCGCCAGCAGCTTGATGTTCCGGGACACCACGAACACTGAAGCTTTCTTT. Translated, it gives CASSLMFRDTTNTEAFF. J is TRBJ1-1 and V is TRBV5-1; tentative D call: TRBD1 (6 bases). The CDR3 is made up of 17 amino acids. V lost 1 base and J lost 1, with 17 bases in between. Per germline, CDR1 SGHRS and CDR2 YFSETQ.

The V and J genes are TRBV19 and TRBJ1-1, with a possible D match to TRBD1 (6 bases). V was clipped by 3 bases and J by 3 bases, with 17 bases between them. The CDR3 is 16 amino acids. In germline, CDR1 is LNHDA, CDR2 SQIVND (reference sequence). In DNA form, the CDR3 reads TGTGCCAGTAGTATCTACTTGACAGGTCTGTACACTGAAGCTTTCTTT. Amino acids: CASSIYLTGLYTEAFF.

The rearrangement joins TRBV1 to TRBJ2-7; the table's D call, TRBD1, has no DNA check behind it. TRBV1 constitutes a pseudogene. The CDR3 is 16 amino acids. For the CDR3, the DNA is TGCACCCTTGTCGGACAGTGGGTGAGAACGTCCTACGAGCAGTACTTC. Translated: CTLVGQWVRTSYEQYF.

This chain connects TRBV7-8 to TRBJ2-3, with TRBD2 matching over 8 bases. Germline CDR1 is SGHVS and CDR2 is FQNEAQ. The CDR3 runs to 15 residues. Trimming removed 4 bases from V and 0 bases from J; junction bases left unmatched: 3. CDR3 sequence reads: CASSSLAASTDTQYF. In nucleotides, the CDR3 is TGTGCCAGCAGCTCACTAGCGGCGAGCACAGATACGCAGTATTTT. Based on the CDR3 plus reference TRBV7-8 and TRBJ2-3, the full variable domain is GAGVSQSPRYKVAKRGQDVALRCDPISGHVSLFWYQQALGQGPEFLTYFQNEAQLDKSGLPSDRFFAERPEGSVSTLKIQRTQQEDSAVYLCASSSLAASTDTQYFGPGTRLTVL.

This sequence joins TRBV4-2 and TRBJ2-3, with D perhaps matching TRBD2 (5 bases). This CDR3 spans 13 amino acids. The V gene lost 5 bases and the J gene lost 6 bases, with 12 bases spanning the gap. Germline V lookup: CDR1 LGHNA, CDR2 YNFKEQ. CDR3 DNA sequence: TGTGCCAGCAGCTTACTAGTTTACGATACGCAGTATTTT. This encodes CASSLLVYDTQYF.

This sequence joins TRBV5-1 and TRBJ2-3; 7 bases match TRBD2. The CDR3 loop spans 14 amino acids. J lost 4 bases, V lost 4 bases, and 6 bases had no gene match. In germline, CDR1 is SGHRS, CDR2 YFSETQ. Here the CDR3 DNA reads TGCGCCAGCAGCCCGCGGGGGATCGCAGATACGCAGTATTTT. It is translated as CASSPRGIADTQYF.

V usage is TRBV6-4 and J usage is TRBJ2-6; 11 nucleotides agree with TRBD1. Germline CDR1 is MRHNA and CDR2 is SNTAGT. Germline trimming cut 4 bases from V and 4 bases from J; bases unmatched to any gene: 9. The CDR3 is 18 amino acids. The CDR3 DNA is TGTGCCAGCAGTGCCGGGACAGGGGGTACCGCCGGGGCCAACGTCCTGACTTTC. Translating gives CASSAGTGGTAGANVLTF.

V usage is TRBV5-1 and J usage is TRBJ1-5; D call uncertain. The CDR3 is made up of 15 amino acids. Germline assignment: CDR1 SGHRS and CDR2 YFSETQ. Trimming cost V 0 bases and J 3 bases, with 10 bases left between them. The CDR3 spells CASSLVSGSNQPQHF. Written as DNA, the CDR3 is TGCGCCAGCAGCTTGGTAAGCGGGTCCAATCAGCCCCAGCATTTT.

The chain employs TRBV7-6 and TRBJ2-1, with a weak D call TRBD2 (6 bases). Germline V gene data show CDR1 as SGHVS and CDR2 as FNYEAQ. Trimming stripped 0 bases from V and 1 base from J, with 13 bases between. The CDR3 sequence is 17 residues long. CDR3: CASSLAGYSGSYNEQFF. The CDR3 coding sequence is TGTGCCAGCAGCTTAGCGGGGTACAGCGGGTCCTACAATGAGCAGTTCTTC. Based on the CDR3 plus reference TRBV7-6 and TRBJ2-1, the full variable domain is GAGVSQSPRYKVTKRGQDVALRCDPISGHVSLYWYRQALGQGPEFLTYFNYEAQQDKSGLPNDRFSAERPEGSISTLTIQRTEQRDSAMYRCASSLAGYSGSYNEQFFGPGTRLTVL.

The genes are TRBV9 and TRBJ1-1; no definite D call. Germline V lookup: CDR1 SGDLS, CDR2 YYNGEE. V was shortened by 0 bases and J by 3 bases, with 9 bases between the two germline ends. The CDR3 is 14 residues long. The CDR3 sequence is CASSVAGRDTEAFF. CDR3 in DNA: TGTGCCAGCAGCGTAGCGGGGAGGGACACTGAAGCTTTCTTT.

The chain links TRBV10-3 to TRBJ1-6; a weak D match, TRBD1 (5 bases). In germline, CDR1 is ENHRY, CDR2 SYGVKD. Deletions cut 4 bases from V and 9 bases from J, with 19 bases between. This CDR3 has 16 residues. The CDR3 DNA reads TGTGCCATCAGTGGGGCCAGGGAAGGAGTTAGTTCACCCCTCCACTTT. This gives the protein CAISGAREGVSSPLHF.

V usage is TRBV19 and J usage is TRBJ2-2; 9 bases are shared with TRBD1. V lost 6 bases and J lost 2; bases outside the gene matches: 4. Germline V gene sequence: CDR1 LNHDA, CDR2 SQIVND (reference sequence). The CDR3 spans 15 residues. CDR3 DNA: TGTGCCAGTAGCTCACAGGGGGCCAACACCGGGGAGCTGTTTTTT. Its translation: CASSSQGANTGELFF.

This chain links TRBV4-1 with TRBJ1-6; TRBD1 is a possible D gene (6 bases). The V end was cut by 0 bases, the J end by 7 bases, with 19 bases between. Germline CDR1 reads MGHRA; CDR2 reads YSYEKL. This CDR3 region has 18 residues. CDR3 sequence reads: CASSQDLPGGAGNSPLHF. The CDR3, as DNA: TGCGCCAGCAGCCAAGATCTTCCGGGGGGCGCCGGGAATTCACCCCTCCACTTT.

This chain joins TRBV27 and TRBJ2-3; the match to TRBD2 covers 10 bases. V was pared by 7 bases and J by 1 base, with 5 bases of the junction left unmatched. The CDR3 totals 15 residues. Germline assignment: CDR1 MNHEY and CDR2 SMNVEV (reference sequence). CDR3 coding DNA: TGTGCCAGCACCCATGGGACTAGCGGCACAGATACGCAGTATTTT. Translating gives CASTHGTSGTDTQYF.

This CDR3 is CASSKNRDTLYEQYF. The DNA of the CDR3 is TGTGCCAGCAGCAAGAACCGGGACACCCTCTACGAGCAGTACTTC. The rearrangement links TRBV21-1 to TRBJ2-7; TRBD1, the table's D call, lacks a check against the DNA. TRBV21-1 is annotated as a pseudogene. CDR3 size: 15 residues.

This clone was found a few times. The rearrangement uses TRBV18 and TRBJ1-1; D remains unclear. The CDR3 runs to 14 residues. Trimming stripped 2 bases from V and 1 base from J, with 8 bases between. The germline gives CDR1 KGHSH, CDR2 LQKENI. This CDR3 is CASSPSVRNTEAFF. DNA of the CDR3: TGTGCCAGCTCACCATCTGTCAGGAACACTGAAGCTTTCTTT.